Here is one T cell receptor (beta chain) with its context. Its antigen is undetermined. This sample is drawn from a study of lymphopenia after photon versus proton radiotherapy. Germline trimming cut 8 bases from V and 1 base from J; bases unmatched to any gene: 2. Looked up from germline, CDR1 is MNHEY and CDR2 is SVGAGI. This CDR3 comprises 15 residues. Here immunoSEQ multiplex PCR was the method, and the copy in TCRdb shows in-frame clones only, minus some. The sample has under 30,000 clones, 80% to 90% seen once. Study-level results: Only patients who died were analyzed for survival; proton advantage is unproven. Oligoclonal CD8+ Temra expansion after nadir drove photon patients' diversity drop. Photon-treated patients lost naive T cells and TCR diversity; proton-treated stayed stable. In patients who died, overall survival fell as post-nadir TCR diversity dropped more.

J is TRBJ2-5 and V is TRBV6-5, with 15 bases identical to TRBD2. The sequences come from peripheral blood, collected from a patient treated with photon-based radiotherapy. The source is a man over 45 with gastric cancer. This CDR3 is CASGTSGGPQETQYF. CDR3 nucleotides: TGTGCCAGCGGGACTAGCGGGGGGCCCCAAGAGACCCAGTACTTC.